These 11 T cell receptor beta chains were all obtained from the same sample, sequenced in a study of cytomegalovirus exposure and HLA in healthy donors. PCR involved 60 Vbeta and 13 Jbeta primers. Here immunoSEQ multiplex PCR was the method, and the copy in TCRdb shows in-frame clones only, minus some. The table has more than 85,000 clones, under 85% seen once; the top ten hold around 7.7%. The material sequenced was PBMCs. The receptor set was obtained from a man between 35 and 55 years old in good health and CMV-seronegative.

This sequence joins TRBV7-9 and TRBJ2-5; 8 nucleotides agree with TRBD1. Germline loops: CDR1 SEHNR, CDR2 FQNEAQ (reference sequence). V was clipped by 5 bases and J by 4 bases; unmatched bases: 6. This CDR3 region has 14 residues. CDR3 nucleotides: TGTGCCAGCAGCCCACGACAGGGGCCAGAGACCCAGTACTTC. Protein sequence: CASSPRQGPETQYF.

With regard to this clone: A read error may account for a junction end that differs from germline. This chain connects TRBV7-9 to TRBJ2-7, with D tentatively TRBD2 (7 bases). CDR3 length: 14 residues. Germline-derived CDR1 and CDR2 are SEHNR and FQNEAQ (reference sequence). CDR3 nucleotides: TGTTCCAGCAGCTCAGGGAGGGGGACAAGGGAGCAGTACTTC. Translating it yields CSSSSGRGTREQYF.

In nucleotides, the CDR3 is TGTGCCAGTAGTATAGGACTAGCGGGGCTCTCCTACAATGAGCAGTTCTTC. Amino acids: CASSIGLAGLSYNEQFF. This chain uses TRBV19 with TRBJ2-1, with 11 bases fitting TRBD2. V dropped 1 base and J dropped 0; count of bases not matched to a gene: 2. Germline V gene sequence: CDR1 LNHDA, CDR2 SQIVND (reference sequence). This CDR3 is 17 amino acids long.

This chain uses TRBV7-9 with TRBJ1-6; perhaps TRBD1 as D (5 bases). Trimming removed 4 bases at V and 7 bases at J, with 14 bases between. The germline V gene encodes CDR1 SEHNR and CDR2 FQNEAQ (reference sequence). This CDR3 has 15 residues. CDR3 sequence (DNA): TGTGCCAGCAGCTCTCAGGGATTGAGGAATTCACCCCTCCACTTT. This encodes CASSSQGLRNSPLHF.

This chain uses TRBV4-3 with TRBJ2-7, with 7 positions matching TRBD2. CDR1 is LGHNA and CDR2 is YSLEER in the germline V gene. The CDR3 is made up of 14 amino acids. J lost 6 bases, V lost 1 base, and 6 bases had no gene match. The CDR3 coding sequence is TGCGCCAGCAGCCAAGGTCCGGGGGGTTGCGAGCAGTACTTC. It is translated as CASSQGPGGCEQYF.

The chain links TRBV13 to TRBJ2-2, with TRBD1 matching over 8 bases. Germline values: CDR1 PRHDT, CDR2 FYEKMQ (reference sequence). The CDR3 is made up of 17 amino acids. J was trimmed by 4 bases and V by 4 bases; bases with no gene match: 11. In DNA form, the CDR3 reads TGTGCCAGCAGCTCGAACGCAGGGGGCGCGGGCACCGGGGAGCTGTTTTTT. It translates to CASSSNAGGAGTGELFF. The whole variable domain, filled in from reference TRBV13 and TRBJ2-2, reads AAGVIQSPRHLIKEKRETATLKCYPIPRHDTVYWYQQGPGQDPQFLISFYEKMQSDKGSIPDRFSAQQFSDYHSELNMSSLELGDSALYFCASSSNAGGAGTGELFFGEGSRLTVL.

The chain uses TRBV19 and TRBJ2-2; the match to TRBD2 covers 12 bases. V was pared by 6 bases and J by 7 bases, with 12 bases of the junction left unmatched. Looked up from germline, CDR1 is LNHDA and CDR2 is SQIVND (reference sequence). The CDR3 length is 17 residues. As DNA, the CDR3 is TGTGCCAGTAGCCGTTATCGGACTAGCGGGACGGACGGGGAGCTGTTTTTT. Amino acid sequence: CASSRYRTSGTDGELFF.

The V call is TRBV28, the J call TRBJ1-4; D uncertain. Germline-derived CDR1 and CDR2 are MDHEN and SYDVKM. V lost 10 bases, J lost 3 bases, and 12 bases lay in between. The CDR3 contains 13 residues. The CDR3 reads CATEGAANEKLFF. The CDR3 bases are TGTGCCACCGAGGGCGCAGCTAATGAAAAACTGTTTTTT.

The chain uses TRBV9 and TRBJ2-1, with no clear D. Trimming stripped 2 bases from V and 8 bases from J, with 5 bases between. The CDR3 has 11 residues. Germline V gene lookup returns CDR1 SGDLS and CDR2 YYNGEE. The CDR3 here is CASSVQDEQFF. The CDR3 nucleotides read TGTGCCAGCAGCGTCCAGGATGAGCAGTTCTTC.

In regard to this clone: The junction and the germline gene differ at one end; a read error may be behind it. The chain is built from TRBV11-2 and TRBJ2-5; TRBD2 matches 12 bases. Per germline, CDR1 SGHAT and CDR2 FQNNGV. The CDR3 consists of 15 residues. For the CDR3, the DNA is TGTGCCAGCAGTTCGGGGGGACTAGCGGGTGCTTTACGGAACTTC. This encodes CASSSGGLAGALRNF.

The gene calls are TRBV7-9 and TRBJ1-2, with D perhaps TRBD1 (6 bases). Between the trimmed V and J ends, which lost 4 bases and 4 bases, there was a span of 16 bases. Germline V gene sequence: CDR1 SEHNR, CDR2 FQNEAQ (reference sequence). The CDR3 has 15 residues. CDR3 bases: TGTGCCAGCAGCTCCCCACAGGGTAGCGCCTATGGCTACACCTTC. It codes for CASSSPQGSAYGYTF.